The next 22 T cell receptor beta chains were all read from a single sample in a study of blood T cell repertoires in COVID-19. Profiled with immunoSEQ multiplex PCR; TCRdb holds only in-frame clones, not every one. The sample has 250,000 to 300,000 clones; around 81% are singletons. The sequenced sample consisted of peripheral blood. These receptors came from a woman aged 55 to 70 with active or convalescent COVID-19.

This chain links TRBV6-1 with TRBJ1-6; D is ambiguous. The CDR3 is made up of 12 amino acids. Germline assignment: CDR1 MNHNS and CDR2 SASEGT. Trimming shortened V by 3 bases and J by 11 bases, and 8 bases separated the two germline ends. CDR3 loop: CASSDVRPPLHF. The CDR3 coding sequence is TGTGCCAGCAGTGACGTTCGTCCACCCCTCCACTTT.

V gene TRBV6-5 combines with J gene TRBJ2-7; 7 nucleotides match TRBD1. The CDR3 has 12 amino acids. V gave up 8 bases and J gave up 3 bases; unmatched junction bases: 4. Per the germline V gene, CDR1 is MNHEY and CDR2 is SVGAGI. The CDR3 is CASHRGGYEQYF. In nucleotides, the CDR3 is TGTGCCAGCCACAGGGGCGGCTACGAGCAGTACTTC.

The rearrangement joins TRBV18 to TRBJ1-1; D gene uncertain. The ends were cut back, 1 base at V and 1 base at J, with 7 bases in the middle. Germline values: CDR1 KGHSH, CDR2 LQKENI. The CDR3 loop spans 14 amino acids. The CDR3: CASSPLATNTEAFF. The CDR3 nucleotides read TGTGCCAGCTCACCACTGGCCACGAACACTGAAGCTTTCTTT.

A few counts support this clone. The rearrangement links TRBV6-5 to TRBJ1-5; maybe TRBD1 (5 bases). The germline V gene has CDR1 MNHEY and CDR2 SVGAGI. The CDR3 sequence is 12 residues long. V lost 6 bases to trimming and J lost 5 bases, with 8 bases between them. CDR3: CASRGGDQPQHF. CDR3 nucleotides: TGTGCCAGCAGGGGGGGGGATCAGCCCCAGCATTTT.

The chain recombines TRBV19 with TRBJ1-5; no reliable D call. V was cut by 4 bases and J by 0 bases, with 13 bases left in between. The germline CDR1 and CDR2 sequences are LNHDA and SQIVND (reference sequence). CDR3 length: 16 amino acids. CDR3 region: CASSNPGYGSNQPQHF. The DNA of the CDR3 is TGTGCCAGTAGTAATCCGGGATACGGTAGCAATCAGCCCCAGCATTTT.

This clone was counted a single time. V usage is TRBV20-1 and J usage is TRBJ2-5; 8 bases agree with TRBD1. The CDR3 runs to 11 residues. Germline V gene data show CDR1 as DFQATT and CDR2 as SNEGSKA (reference sequence). The V gene end was trimmed by 8 bases and the J gene end by 4 bases; junction bases not matched to a gene: 3. The CDR3 sequence is CSPGQVETQYF. Written as DNA, the CDR3 is TGCAGTCCGGGACAGGTAGAGACCCAGTACTTC.

This clone was counted a few times. V gene TRBV28 combines with J gene TRBJ1-5; D is unresolved. The V and J ends lost 6 bases and 6 bases respectively, with 12 bases between them. Germline CDR1 and CDR2: MDHEN and SYDVKM. The CDR3 has 13 amino acids. This CDR3 is CASSPDWGQPQHF. CDR3 nucleotide sequence: TGTGCCAGCAGCCCGGACTGGGGTCAGCCCCAGCATTTT.

The chain joins TRBV9 to TRBJ2-1, with a weak D call TRBD2 (6 bases). The V gene's germline CDR1 is SGDLS and CDR2 YYNGEE. Between the trimmed V and J ends, which lost 3 bases and 9 bases, there was a span of 25 bases. There are 17 residues in the CDR3. The CDR3 here is CASSGTQGRRANGEQFF. The CDR3 coding sequence is TGTGCCAGCAGCGGGACCCAGGGACGGAGGGCCAATGGTGAGCAGTTCTTC.

Only a few counts were recorded for this clone. CDR3 in amino acids: CASNIHRGQNTEAFF. The CDR3 nucleotides are TGTGCCAGTAACATCCACAGGGGGCAAAACACTGAAGCTTTCTTT. This chain joins TRBV19 and TRBJ1-1, with 9 bases identical to TRBD1. This CDR3 spans 15 amino acids. Germline V lookup: CDR1 LNHDA, CDR2 SQIVND (reference sequence). Trimming cost V 7 bases and J 2 bases; bases outside gene matches: 8.

The CDR3 reads CASTQDPGHPYQPQHF. For the CDR3, the DNA is TGTGCCAGCACCCAAGATCCGGGACACCCCTATCAGCCCCAGCATTTT. This sequence joins TRBV21-1 and TRBJ1-5; TRBD1 is taken as the D call from the table, unchecked against the DNA. TRBV21-1 is reported as a pseudogene. CDR3 length: 16 residues.

The rearrangement joins TRBV11-1 to TRBJ2-2; weak D call: TRBD2 (7 bases). V was cut by 4 bases and J by 1 base, with 13 bases left in between. In germline, CDR1 is SGHAT, CDR2 FQDESV (reference sequence). This CDR3 spans 16 amino acids. As DNA, the CDR3 is TGTGCCAGCAGCTCGCCCGGGGGGCGGAACACCGGGGAGCTGTTTTTT. Translated: CASSSPGGRNTGELFF.

This chain joins TRBV10-3 and TRBJ2-3, with D tentatively TRBD1 (5 bases). CDR3 size: 12 residues. Trimming left V 6 bases short and J 3 bases short, with 7 bases between. Germline-derived CDR1 and CDR2 are ENHRY and SYGVKD. CDR3 amino acids: CAIRSGTDTQYF. The CDR3 coding sequence is TGTGCCATCAGATCAGGGACAGATACGCAGTATTTT.

The V gene is TRBV19, the J gene TRBJ2-3; tentatively, D is TRBD1 (6 bases). The CDR3 consists of 15 residues. Germline CDR1 reads LNHDA; CDR2 reads SQIVND (reference sequence). V was pared by 6 bases and J by 6 bases, with 19 bases between. CDR3 residues: CASRPGRGRLDTQYF. For the CDR3, the DNA is TGTGCCAGTAGGCCGGGCAGGGGACGCTTGGATACGCAGTATTTT.

The chain carries TRBV3-1 (or the pseudogene TRBV3-2) and TRBJ2-1; 11 bases line up with TRBD2. Trimming took 3 bases from V and 8 from J; bases not matched to a gene: 18. Germline CDR1 reads LGHDT; CDR2 reads YNNKEL (reference sequence). The CDR3 is 19 residues long. CDR3 residues: CASSQPPRRLAGGRYEQFF. DNA for the CDR3: TGTGCCAGCAGCCAGCCACCCCGTAGGCTAGCGGGGGGTCGGTATGAGCAGTTCTTC.

The chain employs TRBV3-1 (or the pseudogene TRBV3-2) and TRBJ2-7; perhaps TRBD2 as D (6 bases). Trimming removed 4 bases from V and 2 bases from J, with 12 bases in between. There are 14 residues in the CDR3. Germline CDR1 reads LGHDT; CDR2 reads YNNKEL (reference sequence). CDR3 DNA sequence: TGTGCCAGCAGCCTGGCGGGACGGCCCTACGAGCAGTACTTC. It translates to CASSLAGRPYEQYF.

The V gene is TRBV5-1, the J gene TRBJ2-7, with 10 bases matching TRBD1. V lost 4 bases and J lost 3; bases outside the gene matches: 10. Germline CDR1 is SGHRS and CDR2 is YFSETQ. The CDR3 is 16 amino acids. The CDR3 region is CASSLEVRDRGYEQYF. The CDR3 region has the DNA TGCGCCAGCAGCCTGGAGGTCCGGGACAGGGGCTACGAGCAGTACTTC.

This chain links TRBV2 with TRBJ2-7; TRBD2 matches 7 bases. Trimming took 6 bases from V and 3 from J; bases not matched to a gene: 14. Per germline, CDR1 SNHLY and CDR2 FYNNEI. The CDR3 has 16 amino acids. Written as DNA, the CDR3 is TGTGCCAGCAGCTTTGAGGACGGGGGGTCCCTCTACGAGCAGTACTTC. As protein: CASSFEDGGSLYEQYF. Combining the CDR3 with reference TRBV2 and TRBJ2-7 gives the whole variable domain EPEVTQTPSHQVTQMGQEVILRCVPISNHLYFYWYRQILGQKVEFLVSFYNNEISEKSEIFDDQFSVERPDGSNFTLKIRSTKLEDSAMYFCASSFEDGGSLYEQYFGPGTRLTVT.

The chain recombines TRBV4-2 with TRBJ1-4, with 7 bases aligning to TRBD1. The CDR3 runs to 15 residues. The V segment lost 4 bases and the J segment 8 bases; nucleotides outside the gene matches: 10. CDR1 is LGHNA, CDR2 YNFKEQ, per germline. CDR3 in amino acids: CASSLTQGVGEKLFF. The DNA of the CDR3 is TGTGCCAGCAGCCTAACTCAGGGGGTGGGGGAAAAACTGTTTTTT.

The chain links TRBV4-2 to TRBJ2-7; TRBD1 aligns across 8 bases. The V and J ends lost 0 bases and 4 bases, in that order; junction bases with no gene match: 11. The germline V gene encodes CDR1 LGHNA and CDR2 YNFKEQ. This CDR3 contains 17 residues. The DNA for the CDR3 is TGTGCCAGCAGCCAAGAATCGAGGGCAGGGGGCAAATACGAGCAGTACTTC. This translates into CASSQESRAGGKYEQYF.

The CDR3 nucleotides read TGTGCCAGCAGCTTAGTGGACAGAAGGACAGATACGCAGTATTTT. It encodes CASSLVDRRTDTQYF. The chain carries TRBV7-2 and TRBJ2-3; TRBD1 might be the D (6 bases). Germline CDR1 and CDR2: SGHTA and FQGNSA. The CDR3 consists of 15 residues. Trimming shortened V by 1 base and J by 3 bases, and 11 bases separated the two germline ends.

This rearrangement joins TRBV9 to TRBJ1-2; D is perhaps TRBD1 (5 bases). This CDR3 contains 14 residues. Trimming took off 0 bases at V and 6 bases at J, with 12 bases between the two ends. Per germline, CDR1 SGDLS and CDR2 YYNGEE. In DNA form, the CDR3 reads TGTGCCAGCAGCGTAGAAGACAGTATGGATGGCTACACCTTC. It translates to CASSVEDSMDGYTF.

This clone was recorded a few times. The V and J genes are TRBV29-1 and TRBJ2-1; TRBD1 agrees at 8 bases. V was clipped by 0 bases and J by 2 bases; unmatched bases: 0. This CDR3 has 14 residues. Germline CDR1 reads SQVTM; CDR2 reads ANQGSEA. The CDR3 coding sequence is TGCAGCGTTGAAGACAGGGGGCCCTACAATGAGCAGTTCTTC. This encodes CSVEDRGPYNEQFF.